This T cell receptor beta chain came from a study of cytomegalovirus exposure and HLA in healthy donors. Overall study results and limits: The authors later linked a missense DCLRE1C variant to TCR beta V- and J-gene trimming.

Concerning this clone: The antigen is unknown.

Germline V lookup: CDR1 SGHRS, CDR2 YFSETQ. V dropped 4 bases and J dropped 5 bases, with 11 bases sitting between them. The CDR3 length is 13 residues. A multiplex PCR was run with 60 Vbeta primers and 13 Jbeta primers. Source study methods: About 10 million of tens of millions of unique TCR beta chains were shared, per a later count. Data came from immunoSEQ multiplex PCR; TCRdb stores just in-frame clones and leaves some out. D and trimming were read from the DNA, whereas the V and J calls and clone size are those reported in that table. Of some 180,000 clones listed, around three quarters are singletons.

The chain joins TRBV5-1 to TRBJ2-3; possible D gene TRBD1, 5 bases. This clonotype was obtained from a woman in her 30s in good health and CMV-seronegative. Sequencing was performed on PBMCs. The CDR3 DNA is TGCGCCAGCAGCCCACCAGGGAAAGATACGCAGTATTTT. Its translation: CASSPPGKDTQYF.